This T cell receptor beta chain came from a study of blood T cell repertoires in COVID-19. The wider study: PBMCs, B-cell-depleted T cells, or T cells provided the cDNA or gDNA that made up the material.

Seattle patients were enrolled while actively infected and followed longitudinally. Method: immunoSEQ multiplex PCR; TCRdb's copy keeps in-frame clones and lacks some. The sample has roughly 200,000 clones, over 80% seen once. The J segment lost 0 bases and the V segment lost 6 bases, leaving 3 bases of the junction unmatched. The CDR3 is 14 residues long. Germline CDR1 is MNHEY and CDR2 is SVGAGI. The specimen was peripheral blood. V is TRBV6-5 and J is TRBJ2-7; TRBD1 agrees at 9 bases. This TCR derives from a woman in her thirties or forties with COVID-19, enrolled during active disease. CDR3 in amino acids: CASSGTGFSYEQYF. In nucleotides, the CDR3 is TGTGCCAGCAGCGGGACAGGGTTCTCCTACGAGCAGTACTTC.